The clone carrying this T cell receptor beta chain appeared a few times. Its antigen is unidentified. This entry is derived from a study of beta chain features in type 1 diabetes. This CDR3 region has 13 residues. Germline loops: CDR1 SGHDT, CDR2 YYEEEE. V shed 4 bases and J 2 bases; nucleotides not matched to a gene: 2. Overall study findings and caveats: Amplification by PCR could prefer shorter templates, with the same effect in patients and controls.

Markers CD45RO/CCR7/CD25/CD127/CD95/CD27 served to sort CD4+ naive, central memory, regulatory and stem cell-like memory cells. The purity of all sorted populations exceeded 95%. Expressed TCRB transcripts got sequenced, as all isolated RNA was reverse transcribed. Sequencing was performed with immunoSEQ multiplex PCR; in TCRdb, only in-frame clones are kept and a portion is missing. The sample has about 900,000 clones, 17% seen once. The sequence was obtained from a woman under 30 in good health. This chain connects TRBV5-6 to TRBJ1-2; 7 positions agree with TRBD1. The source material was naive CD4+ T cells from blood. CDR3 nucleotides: TGTGCCAGCAGCACGGACAGGAACTATGGCTACACCTTC. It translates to CASSTDRNYGYTF. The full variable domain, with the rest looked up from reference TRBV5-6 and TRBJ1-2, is DAGVTQSPTHLIKTRGQQVTLRCSPKSGHDTVSWYQQALGQGPQFIFQYYEEEERQRGNFPDRFSGHQFPNYSSELNVNALLLGDSALYLCASSTDRNYGYTFGSGTRLTVV.